The present entry profiles one TCR beta chain with its context. CDR3 length equals 13 residues. V was trimmed by 3 bases and J by 11 bases, leaving 14 bases between them. Germline values: CDR1 PRHDT, CDR2 FYEKMQ (reference sequence). The entry originates in a study of CD8+ T cells in alopecia areata. cDNA reverse transcribed from extracted RNA served as the sequencing template. Only in-frame clones appear in the TCRdb table, and some are missing; sequencing was by immunoSEQ multiplex PCR. Of 110,000 to 150,000 clones listed, 82% are singletons. Sample treatment: oral pan-JAK inhibitor, 5-10 mg twice daily.

The TCR originated in a human donor with alopecia areata. Sequences were derived from CD8+ T cells sorted from blood, sampled at week 4, from a patient treated with tofacitinib. The chain links TRBV13 to TRBJ2-1; D may be TRBD2 (5 bases). In nucleotides, the CDR3 is TGTGCCAGCAGCTTGAGGGCTAACATAAAGCAGTTCTTC. It yields the protein CASSLRANIKQFF.